This record covers a single TCR beta chain. The sample is drawn from a study of regulatory T cells in long-lasting Graves disease. The CDR3 consists of 14 residues. The germline V and J ends were trimmed by 4 bases and 0 bases, with 10 bases remaining between them. Germline V CDR1 and CDR2: SQVTM, ANQGSEA. As to time point: newly diagnosed GD, antithyroid drugs for less than 3 months. Making the TCR library involved RNA that had been extracted from PBMCs. Graves' disease diagnoses used American Thyroid Association guidelines. Sequencing libraries for TCR beta were prepared with iRepertoire HTBI primers and Arm-PCR of CDR3 regions. MiXCR, run by TCRdb on the multiplex PCR reads, gives a single entry per CDR3 protein. In the table there are roughly 560,000 distinct CDR3 sequences, approximately 16% of which are singletons. These data also formed part of another study, on T cells in Graves' hyperthyroidism and ophthalmopathy. That report notes: The study used the HTBI primer set for a first-round RT-PCR of the TCR CDR3. Model output signaled ophthalmopathy a median about 6.3 months ahead of onset.

Source: peripheral blood mononuclear cells (PBMCs), taken at new diagnosis, from a patient treated with antithyroid drugs. The chain carries TRBV29-1 and TRBJ2-4, with D perhaps assigned TRBD1 or TRBD2 (5 bases each). The TCR originated in a woman aged 35 to 60 with Graves disease. As DNA, the CDR3 is TGCAGCGTTGTAGACAGCGGAGCCAAAAACATTCAGTACTTC. Protein sequence: CSVVDSGAKNIQYF. The complete variable domain, with remaining parts taken from reference TRBV29-1 and TRBJ2-4, reads SAVISQKPSRDICQRGTSLTIQCQVDSQVTMMFWYRQQPGQSLTLIATANQGSEATYESGFVIDKFPISRPNLTFSTLTVSNMSPEDSSIYLCSVVDSGAKNIQYFGAGTRLSVL.